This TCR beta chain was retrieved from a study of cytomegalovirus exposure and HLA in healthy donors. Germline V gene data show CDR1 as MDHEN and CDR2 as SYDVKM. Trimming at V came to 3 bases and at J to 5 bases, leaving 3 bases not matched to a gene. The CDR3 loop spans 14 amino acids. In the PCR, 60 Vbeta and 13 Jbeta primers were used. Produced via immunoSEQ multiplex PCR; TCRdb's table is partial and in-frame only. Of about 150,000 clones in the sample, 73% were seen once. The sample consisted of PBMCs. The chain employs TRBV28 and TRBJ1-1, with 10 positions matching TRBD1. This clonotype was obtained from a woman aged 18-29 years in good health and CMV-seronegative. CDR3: CASSLGQGKTEAFF. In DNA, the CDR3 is TGTGCCAGCAGTTTGGGACAGGGGAAAACTGAAGCTTTCTTT.